Listed below are T cell receptor beta chains from one sample, sequenced in a study of blood T cells in healthy people across ages. MiXCR, run by TCRdb on the 5' RACE reads, gives a single entry per CDR3 protein. This sample has about 1.6 million distinct CDR3 sequences, with roughly 32% found just once. The material sequenced was blood. These receptors all stem from a woman aged 30 to 39 in good health. Each CDR3 is given with its conserved first and last residue. The D gene is left open where the match is weak. Expanded clones get a size class; other rows say once, few or many, or leave the size out.

abundance: many
d_gene: TRBD1
j_gene: TRBJ1-2
v_gene: TRBV10-3
CDR3nt: TGTGCCGTTTCCTCCGGGACAGGGGATTTATATGGCTACACCTTC
CDR3aa: CAVSSGTGDLYGYTF

abundance: .
d_gene: .
j_gene: TRBJ2-7
v_gene: TRBV24-1
CDR3nt: TGTGCCACCAGTCTCGGCTACGAGCAGTACTTC
CDR3aa: CATSLGYEQYF

abundance: few
d_gene: .
j_gene: TRBJ2-7
v_gene: TRBV7-6
CDR3nt: TGTGCCAGCAGCCCTTCTTCGGATTCCCTCTACGAGCAGTACTTC
CDR3aa: CASSPSSDSLYEQYF

abundance: .
d_gene: .
j_gene: TRBJ2-7
v_gene: TRBV7-2
CDR3nt: TGTGCCAGCACCGTTACACGGGGAGCCTACGAGCAGTACTTC
CDR3aa: CASTVTRGAYEQYF

abundance: few
d_gene: TRBD2
j_gene: TRBJ2-7
v_gene: TRBV4-1
CDR3nt: TGCGCCAGCAGCCCCTCCGGGTCAGGGACTAGCGGGGCGGAGCAGTACTTC
CDR3aa: CASSPSGSGTSGAEQYF

abundance: .
d_gene: TRBD2
j_gene: TRBJ2-2
v_gene: TRBV3-1
CDR3nt: TGTGCCAGCAGCCAAGACCTACTAGCGGGGAGGGTCGGGGAGCTGTTTTTT
CDR3aa: CASSQDLLAGRVGELFF

abundance: .
d_gene: .
j_gene: TRBJ1-2
v_gene: TRBV11-2
CDR3nt: TGTGCCAGCAGCTGGGCACGACGCAGGGGAGGCTATGGCTACACCTTC
CDR3aa: CASSWARRRGGYGYTF

abundance: .
d_gene: TRBD2
j_gene: TRBJ2-5
v_gene: TRBV6-5
CDR3nt: TGTGCCAGCAGAGGACTAGCGGGGGGCAAAGAGACCCAGTACTTC
CDR3aa: CASRGLAGGKETQYF

abundance: few
d_gene: .
j_gene: TRBJ2-5
v_gene: TRBV10-3
CDR3nt: TGTGCCATCAGGGAAGGGGGGGCGCTTGCGACCCAGTACTTC
CDR3aa: CAIREGGALATQYF

abundance: .
d_gene: TRBD2
j_gene: TRBJ2-3
v_gene: TRBV2
CDR3nt: TGTGCCAGCAGTCCCCCTACTAGCGCAGATACGCAGTATTTT
CDR3aa: CASSPPTSADTQYF

abundance: .
d_gene: TRBD1
j_gene: TRBJ1-2
v_gene: TRBV4-2
CDR3nt: TGTGCCAGCAGCCAGGTATCCGGGACAGGGGATGGCTACACCTTC
CDR3aa: CASSQVSGTGDGYTF

abundance: few
d_gene: .
j_gene: TRBJ2-5
v_gene: TRBV4-2
CDR3nt: TGTGCCAGCAGCCAACCGCCAACCTTTGAGACCCAGTACTTC
CDR3aa: CASSQPPTFETQYF

abundance: .
d_gene: TRBD1
j_gene: TRBJ2-7
v_gene: TRBV7-8
CDR3nt: TGTGCCAGCAGCTCCGGGACAGGATACGACGAGCAGTACTTC
CDR3aa: CASSSGTGYDEQYF

abundance: few
d_gene: .
j_gene: TRBJ2-7
v_gene: TRBV20-1
CDR3nt: TGCAGTGCTAGAGATCAGGGGGGTACCTACGAGCAGTACTTC
CDR3aa: CSARDQGGTYEQYF

abundance: .
d_gene: .
j_gene: TRBJ2-2
v_gene: TRBV2
CDR3nt: TGTGCCAGCAATCTAGCGAAGGCCGGGGAGCGGTTTTTT
CDR3aa: CASNLAKAGERFF

abundance: once
d_gene: .
j_gene: TRBJ2-1
v_gene: TRBV7-9
CDR3nt: TGTGCCAGCAGCTTACATCAGGGGCCATACAATGAGCAGTTCTTC
CDR3aa: CASSLHQGPYNEQFF

abundance: few
d_gene: .
j_gene: TRBJ2-7
v_gene: TRBV6-2/TRBV6-3
CDR3nt: TGTGCCAGCAGTTACTCGAAGGTCAAGTTAACCTACGAGCAGTACTTC
CDR3aa: CASSYSKVKLTYEQYF

abundance: .
d_gene: TRBD1
j_gene: TRBJ1-1
v_gene: TRBV28
CDR3nt: TGTGCCAGCACCATCCGGACAGGGGGCGTGAGGAACACTGAAGCTTTCTTT
CDR3aa: CASTIRTGGVRNTEAFF

abundance: .
d_gene: .
j_gene: TRBJ1-5
v_gene: TRBV21-1
CDR3nt: .
CDR3aa: CASSKEEGQGYFCGNNQPQHF

abundance: .
d_gene: .
j_gene: TRBJ1-2
v_gene: TRBV20-1
CDR3nt: TGCAGTGCCGAGGGGGATGGCTACACCTTC
CDR3aa: CSAEGDGYTF

abundance: .
d_gene: .
j_gene: TRBJ1-5
v_gene: TRBV12-3/TRBV12-4
CDR3nt: TGTGCCAGCAGTTGGCTAGAGGGTGGTCAGCCCCAGCATTTT
CDR3aa: CASSWLEGGQPQHF